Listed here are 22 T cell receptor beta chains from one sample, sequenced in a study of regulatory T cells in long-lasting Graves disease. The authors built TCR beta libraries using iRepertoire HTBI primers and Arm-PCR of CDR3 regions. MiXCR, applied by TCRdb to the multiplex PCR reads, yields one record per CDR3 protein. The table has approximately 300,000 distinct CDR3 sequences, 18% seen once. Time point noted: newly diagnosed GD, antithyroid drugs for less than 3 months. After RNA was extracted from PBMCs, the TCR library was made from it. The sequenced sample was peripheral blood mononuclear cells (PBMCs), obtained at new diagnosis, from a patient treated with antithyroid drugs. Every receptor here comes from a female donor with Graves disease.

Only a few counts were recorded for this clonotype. CDR3 sequence reads: CASSGGQHNEQFF. CDR3 in DNA: TGTGCCAGCAGCGGGGGACAGCACAATGAGCAGTTCTTC. The chain is built from TRBV9 and TRBJ2-1; 7 nucleotides line up with TRBD1. V gave up 3 bases and J gave up 5 bases; unmatched junction bases: 2. Per the germline V gene, CDR1 is SGDLS and CDR2 is YYNGEE. The CDR3 contains 13 residues.

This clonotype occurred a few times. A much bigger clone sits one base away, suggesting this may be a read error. The chain's CDR3 is CVSMASGTDTQYF. The CDR3 DNA follows: TGTGTCAGCATGGCTAGCGGCACAGATACGCAGTATTTT. The rearrangement uses TRBV2 and TRBJ2-3; the D gene is possibly TRBD2 (6 bases). Germline assignment: CDR1 SNHLY and CDR2 FYNNEI. This CDR3 is built from 13 residues.

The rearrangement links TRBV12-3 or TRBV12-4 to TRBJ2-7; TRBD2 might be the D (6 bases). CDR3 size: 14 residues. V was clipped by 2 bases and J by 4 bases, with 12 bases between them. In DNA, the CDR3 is TGTGCCAGCAGTTTAAAGGGGCGGGGATACGAGCAGTACTTC. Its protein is CASSLKGRGYEQYF.

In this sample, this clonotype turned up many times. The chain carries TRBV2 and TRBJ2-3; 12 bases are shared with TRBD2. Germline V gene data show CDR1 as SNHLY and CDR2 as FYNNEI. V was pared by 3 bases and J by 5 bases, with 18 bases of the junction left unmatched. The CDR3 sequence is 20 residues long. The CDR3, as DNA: TGTGCCAGCAGTGAGTTTGTGCTAGCGGGAGGGCCATTGGGTGGAGATACGCAGTATTTT. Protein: CASSEFVLAGGPLGGDTQYF. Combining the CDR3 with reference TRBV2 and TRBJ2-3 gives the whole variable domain EPEVTQTPSHQVTQMGQEVILRCVPISNHLYFYWYRQILGQKVEFLVSFYNNEISEKSEIFDDQFSVERPDGSNFTLKIRSTKLEDSAMYFCASSEFVLAGGPLGGDTQYFGPGTRLTVL.

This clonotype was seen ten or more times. The CDR3 protein is CATSRDVETGDTDTQYF. The CDR3 DNA reads as TGTGCCACCAGCAGAGATGTTGAGACAGGAGATACAGATACGCAGTATTTT. The J gene is TRBJ2-3, the V gene TRBV15; perhaps TRBD1 as D (6 bases). V dropped 0 bases and J dropped 3 bases, with 16 bases sitting between them. Germline CDR1 is LNHNV and CDR2 is YYDKDF (reference sequence). The CDR3 is 17 amino acids.

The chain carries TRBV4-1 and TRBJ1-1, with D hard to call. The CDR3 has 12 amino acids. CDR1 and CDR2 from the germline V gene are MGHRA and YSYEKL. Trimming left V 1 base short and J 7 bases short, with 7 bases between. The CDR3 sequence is CASSQGLSEAFF. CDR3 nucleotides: TGCGCCAGCAGCCAAGGATTGAGTGAAGCTTTCTTT.

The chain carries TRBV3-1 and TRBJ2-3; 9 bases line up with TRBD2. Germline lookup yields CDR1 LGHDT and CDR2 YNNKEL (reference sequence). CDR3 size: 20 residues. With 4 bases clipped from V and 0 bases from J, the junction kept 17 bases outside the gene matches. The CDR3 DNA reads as TGTGCCAGCAGCCCGCCCTTTGGGCGGGAGGGTTGGGGGAGCACAGATACGCAGTATTTT. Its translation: CASSPPFGREGWGSTDTQYF.

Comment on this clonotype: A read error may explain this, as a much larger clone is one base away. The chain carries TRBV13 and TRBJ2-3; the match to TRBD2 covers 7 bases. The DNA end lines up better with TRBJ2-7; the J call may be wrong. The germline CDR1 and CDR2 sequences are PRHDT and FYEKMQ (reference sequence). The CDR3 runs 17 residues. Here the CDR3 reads CASSPRGLADSCYEQYF. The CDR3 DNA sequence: TGTGCCAGCAGCCCTAGAGGGCTAGCGGATAGCTGCTACGAGCAGTACTTC.

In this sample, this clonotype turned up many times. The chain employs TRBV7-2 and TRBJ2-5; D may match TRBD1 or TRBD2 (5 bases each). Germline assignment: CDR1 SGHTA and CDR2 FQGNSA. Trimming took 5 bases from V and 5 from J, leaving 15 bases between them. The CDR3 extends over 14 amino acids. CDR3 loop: CASSPGPYSETQYF. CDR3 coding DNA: TGTGCCAGCAGCCCGGGACCTTATTCTGAGACCCAGTACTTC.

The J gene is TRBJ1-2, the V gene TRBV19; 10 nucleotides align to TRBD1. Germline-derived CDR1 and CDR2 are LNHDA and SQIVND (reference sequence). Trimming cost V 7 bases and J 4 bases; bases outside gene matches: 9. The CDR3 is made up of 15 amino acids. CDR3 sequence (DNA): TGTGCCAGTACTCCGACAGGGGGCGAGATCTATGGCTACACCTTC. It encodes CASTPTGGEIYGYTF.

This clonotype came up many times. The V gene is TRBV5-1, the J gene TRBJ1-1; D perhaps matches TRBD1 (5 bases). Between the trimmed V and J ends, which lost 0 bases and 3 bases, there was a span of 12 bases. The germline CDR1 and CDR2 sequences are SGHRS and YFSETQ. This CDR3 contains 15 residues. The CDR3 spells CASSLDGTVDTEAFF. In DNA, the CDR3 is TGCGCCAGCAGCTTGGATGGGACTGTAGACACTGAAGCTTTCTTT.

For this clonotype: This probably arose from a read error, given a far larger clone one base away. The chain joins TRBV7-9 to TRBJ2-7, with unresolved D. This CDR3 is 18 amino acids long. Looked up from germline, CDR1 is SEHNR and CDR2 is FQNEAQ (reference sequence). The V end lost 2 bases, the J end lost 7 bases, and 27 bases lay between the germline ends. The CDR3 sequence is CASSLFGGESGSYNEQYF. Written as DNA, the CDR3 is TGTGCCAGCAGCTTATTTGGCGGAGAGAGTGGCTCCTACAATGAGCAGTACTTC.

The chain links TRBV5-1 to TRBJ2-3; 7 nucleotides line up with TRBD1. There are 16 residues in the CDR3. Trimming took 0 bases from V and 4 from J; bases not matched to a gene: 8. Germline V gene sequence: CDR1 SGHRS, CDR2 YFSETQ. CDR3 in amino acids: CASSLEQGSFADTQYF. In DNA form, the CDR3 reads TGCGCCAGCAGCTTGGAACAGGGGAGTTTCGCAGATACGCAGTATTTT. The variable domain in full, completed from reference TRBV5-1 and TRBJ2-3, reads KAGVTQTPRYLIKTRGQQVTLSCSPISGHRSVSWYQQTPGQGLQFLFEYFSETQRNKGNFPGRFSGRQFSNSRSEMNVSTLELGDSALYLCASSLEQGSFADTQYFGPGTRLTVL.

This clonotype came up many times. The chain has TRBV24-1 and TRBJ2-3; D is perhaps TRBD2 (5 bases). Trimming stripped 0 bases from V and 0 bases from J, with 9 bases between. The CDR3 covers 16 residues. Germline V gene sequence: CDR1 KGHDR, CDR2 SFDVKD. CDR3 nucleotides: TGTGCCACCAGTGATTTGCCCGGGGAAAGCACAGATACGCAGTATTTT. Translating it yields CATSDLPGESTDTQYF.

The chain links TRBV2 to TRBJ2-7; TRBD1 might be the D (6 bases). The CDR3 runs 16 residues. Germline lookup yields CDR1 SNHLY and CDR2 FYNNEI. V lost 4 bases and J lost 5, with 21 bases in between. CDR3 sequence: CASSVVWDTEANEQYF. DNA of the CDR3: TGTGCCAGCAGTGTCGTTTGGGACACAGAAGCGAACGAGCAGTACTTC.

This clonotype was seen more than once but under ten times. CDR3 in DNA: TGCAGAGGAGCCCGTCGAGGGGACTATGGCTACACCTTC. As protein: CRGARRGDYGYTF. This chain connects TRBV20-1 to TRBJ1-2; a possible D gene is TRBD1 (5 bases). Per germline, CDR1 DFQATT and CDR2 SNEGSKA (reference sequence). CDR3 length: 13 amino acids.

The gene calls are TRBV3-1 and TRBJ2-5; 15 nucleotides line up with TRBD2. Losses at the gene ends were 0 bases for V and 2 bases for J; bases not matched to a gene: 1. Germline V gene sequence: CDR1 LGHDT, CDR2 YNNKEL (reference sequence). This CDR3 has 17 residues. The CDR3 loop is CASSQEGTSGRQETQYF. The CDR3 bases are TGTGCCAGCAGCCAAGAAGGGACTAGCGGGAGGCAAGAGACCCAGTACTTC.

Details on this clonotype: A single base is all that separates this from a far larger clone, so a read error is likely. DNA of the CDR3: TGTGCCAGTTGTATAGCTGGTAGCACAGATACGCAGTATTTT. Protein product: CASCIAGSTDTQYF. This rearrangement joins TRBV19 to TRBJ2-1; D is unresolved. Judging by the DNA end, TRBJ2-3 fits better; the J call may be wrong. Germline CDR1 LNHDA, CDR2 SQIVND (reference sequence). CDR3 length: 14 residues.

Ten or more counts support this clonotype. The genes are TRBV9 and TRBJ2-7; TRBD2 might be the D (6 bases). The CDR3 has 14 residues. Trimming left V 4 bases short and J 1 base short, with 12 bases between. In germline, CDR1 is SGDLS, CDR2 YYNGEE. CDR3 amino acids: CASSPRRESYEQYF. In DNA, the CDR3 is TGTGCCAGCAGCCCACGCCGGGAGTCCTACGAGCAGTACTTC.

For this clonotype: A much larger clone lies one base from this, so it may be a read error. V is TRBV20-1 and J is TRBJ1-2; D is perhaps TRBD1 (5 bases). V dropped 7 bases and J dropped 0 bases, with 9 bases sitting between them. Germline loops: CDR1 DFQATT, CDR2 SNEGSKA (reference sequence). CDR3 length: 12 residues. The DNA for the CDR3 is TGCAGTGGGGGCGTCACTAACTATGGCTACACCTTC. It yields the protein CSGGVTNYGYTF.

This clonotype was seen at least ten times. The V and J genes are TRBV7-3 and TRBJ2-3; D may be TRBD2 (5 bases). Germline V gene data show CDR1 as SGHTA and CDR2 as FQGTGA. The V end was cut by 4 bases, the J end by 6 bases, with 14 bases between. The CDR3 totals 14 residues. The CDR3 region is CASSSAGPGDTQYF. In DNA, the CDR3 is TGTGCCAGCAGCTCCGCCGGGCCGGGGGATACGCAGTATTTT.

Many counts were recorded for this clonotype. CDR3 sequence reads: CASSLRTGVPRPQHF. The CDR3 DNA follows: TGTGCCAGTAGTTTACGGACAGGAGTCCCTCGGCCCCAGCATTTT. This chain joins TRBV19 and TRBJ1-5; 7 bases line up with TRBD1. This CDR3 region has 15 residues. The V gene's germline CDR1 is LNHDA and CDR2 SQIVND (reference sequence). V trimming: 5 bases; J trimming: 9 bases; junction bases outside the gene matches: 13.